This T cell receptor beta chain was captured by sequencing in a study of CXCR3-negative and CXCR3-positive naive CD8 T cells. Comment on this clonotype: Its antigen is not identified.

Study conclusions and caveats: Naive subsets were similarly diverse, while memory CD8+ repertoires were much less diverse.

The CDR3 is 14 amino acids. From germline, CDR1 is SGHRS and CDR2 YFSETQ. TRB cDNA libraries were made by UMI-labeled 5' RACE. TCRdb reprocessed the 5' RACE reads, with one entry per CDR3 protein and no DNA. In total, the table holds some 130,000 distinct CDR3 sequences. The TCR was taken from a human donor in good health. Some clones in this sample may be carry-over from other donors' samples. This chain joins TRBV5-1 and TRBJ2-7. The sample taken for sequencing was naive CXCR3- CD8+ T cells from blood. Indicated subset: CD45RO-CCR7+CD27+CD95- naive CD8+ T cells lacking CXCR3 (TNR3-). The CDR3 is CASSLEAGPYEQYF.